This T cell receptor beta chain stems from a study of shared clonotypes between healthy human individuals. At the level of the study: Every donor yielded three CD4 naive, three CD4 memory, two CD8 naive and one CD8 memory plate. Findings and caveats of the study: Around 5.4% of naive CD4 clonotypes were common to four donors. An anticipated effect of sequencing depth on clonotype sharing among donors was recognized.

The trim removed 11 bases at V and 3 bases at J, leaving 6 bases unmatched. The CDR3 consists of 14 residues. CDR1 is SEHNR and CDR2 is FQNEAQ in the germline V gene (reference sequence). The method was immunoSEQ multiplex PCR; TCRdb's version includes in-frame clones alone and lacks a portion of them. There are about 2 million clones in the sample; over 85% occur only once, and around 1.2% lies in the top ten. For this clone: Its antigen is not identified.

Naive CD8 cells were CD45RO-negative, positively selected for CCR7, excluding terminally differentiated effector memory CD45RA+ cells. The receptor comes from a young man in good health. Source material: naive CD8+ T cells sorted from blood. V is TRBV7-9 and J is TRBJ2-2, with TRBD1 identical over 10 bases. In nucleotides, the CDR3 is TGTGCCGCGCGGGACAGGGGCGACACCGGGGAGCTGTTTTTT. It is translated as CAARDRGDTGELFF.